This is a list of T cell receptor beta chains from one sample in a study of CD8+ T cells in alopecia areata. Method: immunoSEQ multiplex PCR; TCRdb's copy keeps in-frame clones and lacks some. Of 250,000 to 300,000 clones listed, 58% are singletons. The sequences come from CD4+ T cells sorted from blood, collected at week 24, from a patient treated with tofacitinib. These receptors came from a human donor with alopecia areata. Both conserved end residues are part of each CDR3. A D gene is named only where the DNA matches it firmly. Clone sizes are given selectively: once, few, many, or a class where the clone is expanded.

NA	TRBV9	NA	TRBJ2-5	CASSVVGAEETQYF	TGTGCCAGCAGCGTAGTAGGGGCTGAGGAGACCCAGTACTTC
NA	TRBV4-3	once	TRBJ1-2	CASSQFTSSGQGYTF	TGCGCCAGCAGCCAATTTACGAGCAGTGGGCAAGGCTACACCTTC
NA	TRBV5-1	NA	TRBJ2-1	CASSFGQNNEQFF	TGCGCCAGCAGCTTCGGGCAGAACAATGAGCAGTTCTTC
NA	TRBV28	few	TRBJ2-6	CASGVIRGSGANVLTF	TGTGCCAGCGGCGTAATAAGGGGCTCTGGGGCCAACGTCCTGACTTTC
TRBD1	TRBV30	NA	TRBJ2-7	CAWSVGIPGQGYEQYF	TGTGCCTGGAGTGTAGGTATACCGGGACAGGGTTACGAGCAGTACTTC
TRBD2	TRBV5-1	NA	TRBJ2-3	CASSLEGAGEKQYF	TGCGCCAGCAGCTTGGAAGGCGCGGGGGAGAAGCAGTATTTT
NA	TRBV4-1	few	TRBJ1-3	CASSQDPDSGNTIYF	TGCGCCAGCAGCCAAGACCCGGACAGCGGAAACACCATATATTTT
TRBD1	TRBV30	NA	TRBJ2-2	CASIRDRGAGELFF	TGTGCCTCTATCCGGGACAGGGGAGCCGGGGAGCTGTTTTTT
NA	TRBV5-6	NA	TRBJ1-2	CASSLTRGFYGYTF	TGTGCCAGCAGCTTGACCCGAGGATTCTATGGCTACACCTTC
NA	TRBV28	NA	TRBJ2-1	CASSSSAPGWGHEQFF	TGTGCCAGCAGTTCATCCGCCCCAGGGTGGGGACATGAGCAGTTCTTC
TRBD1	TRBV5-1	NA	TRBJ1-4	CASSLGQGDEKLFF	TGCGCCAGCAGCTTGGGACAGGGGGATGAAAAACTGTTTTTT
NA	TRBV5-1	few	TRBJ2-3	CASSLGSSTDTQYF	TGCGCCAGCAGCTTGGGCAGTAGCACAGATACGCAGTATTTT
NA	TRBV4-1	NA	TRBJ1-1	CASSPSSGDRIETEAFF	TGCGCCAGCAGCCCATCATCTGGAGACAGAATTGAGACTGAAGCTTTCTTT
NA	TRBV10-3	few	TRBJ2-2	CATMGATGTKNTGELFF	TGTGCCACCATGGGGGCAACCGGGACAAAGAACACCGGGGAGCTGTTTTTT
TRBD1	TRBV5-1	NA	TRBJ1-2	CASSLVGQGTVQDGYTF	TGCGCCAGCAGCTTGGTGGGACAGGGGACGGTTCAGGATGGCTACACCTTC
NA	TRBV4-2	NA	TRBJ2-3	CASSQVGNYPLGDTQYF	TGTGCCAGCAGCCAAGTCGGCAACTATCCCCTAGGAGATACGCAGTATTTT
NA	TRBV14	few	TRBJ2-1	CASSQGVQGGDMYEQFF	TGTGCCAGCAGCCAAGGGGTCCAGGGAGGGGACATGTATGAGCAGTTCTTC
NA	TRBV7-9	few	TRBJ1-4	CASSREKLFF	TGTGCCAGCAGCCGTGAAAAACTGTTTTTT
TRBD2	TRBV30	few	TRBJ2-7	CAWGKGLAGAYEQYF	TGTGCCTGGGGAAAGGGACTAGCGGGAGCCTACGAGCAGTACTTC
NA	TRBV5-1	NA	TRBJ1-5	CANPGFTSQHF	TGCGCCAACCCAGGGTTTACGTCCCAGCATTTT
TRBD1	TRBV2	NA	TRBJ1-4	CAILLRTGGEKLFF	TGTGCCATCCTTCTGAGGACAGGAGGGGAAAAACTGTTTTTT
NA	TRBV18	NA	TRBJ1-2	CASSLSRALGYTF	TGTGCCAGCTCACTCTCCAGAGCCCTGGGCTACACCTTC
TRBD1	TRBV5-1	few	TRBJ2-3	CASSSTGRTTDTQYF	TGCGCCAGCAGTTCGACAGGGCGGACCACAGATACGCAGTATTTT
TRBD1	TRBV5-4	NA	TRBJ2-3	CASSVTGGVGPTDTQYF	TGTGCCAGCAGCGTAACAGGGGGAGTGGGCCCCACAGATACGCAGTATTTT
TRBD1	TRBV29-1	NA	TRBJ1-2	CSVGGQGGNYGYTF	TGCAGCGTTGGAGGACAGGGGGGTAACTATGGCTACACCTTC
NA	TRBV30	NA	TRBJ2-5	CAWSVLGGETQYF	TGTGCCTGGAGTGTACTAGGAGGGGAGACCCAGTACTTC
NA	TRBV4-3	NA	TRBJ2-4	CASSHGYRLAKNIQYF	TGCGCCAGCAGCCATGGGTATCGGTTGGCCAAAAACATTCAGTACTTC
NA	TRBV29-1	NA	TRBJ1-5	CSVEEGLGQPQHF	TGCAGCGTTGAGGAGGGGTTAGGACAGCCCCAGCATTTT
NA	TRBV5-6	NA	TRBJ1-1	CASSLAPGNTEAFF	TGTGCCAGCAGCTTGGCTCCAGGAAACACTGAAGCTTTCTTT
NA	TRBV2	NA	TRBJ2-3	CASRVDFTDTQYF	TGTGCCAGCAGAGTGGACTTCACAGATACGCAGTATTTT
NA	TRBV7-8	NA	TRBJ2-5	CASSLFSWGQETQYF	TGTGCCAGCAGCTTATTCTCCTGGGGTCAAGAGACCCAGTACTTC
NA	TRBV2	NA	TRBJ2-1	CASSPEGASRYNEQFF	TGTGCCAGCAGTCCCGAAGGGGCTAGCAGGTACAATGAGCAGTTCTTC
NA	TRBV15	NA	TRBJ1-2	CATSVGENYGYTF	TGTGCCACCAGCGTTGGGGAAAACTATGGCTACACCTTC
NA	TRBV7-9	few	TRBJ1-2	CASSQRGSHGYTF	TGTGCCAGCAGCCAAAGGGGGAGTCATGGCTACACCTTC
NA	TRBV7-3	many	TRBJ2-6	CASSLTGGNSGANVLTF	TGTGCCAGCAGCTTAACGGGAGGAAACTCTGGGGCCAACGTCCTGACTTTC
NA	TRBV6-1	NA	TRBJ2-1	CASSEALWTAAYNEQFF	TGTGCCAGCAGTGAAGCGCTCTGGACAGCCGCCTACAATGAGCAGTTCTTC
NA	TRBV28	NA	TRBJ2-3	CASRLENTQYF	TGTGCCAGCAGACTGGAAAATACGCAGTATTTT
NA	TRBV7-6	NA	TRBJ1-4	CASSPLARGDEKLFF	TGTGCCAGCAGCCCGCTTGCCAGGGGCGATGAAAAACTGTTTTTT
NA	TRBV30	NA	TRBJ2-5	CAWSQRRQETQYF	TGTGCCTGGAGTCAGAGGCGTCAAGAGACCCAGTACTTC
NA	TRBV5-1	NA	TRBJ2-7	CASSRESGGPNTYEQYF	TGCGCCAGCAGCCGCGAATCGGGGGGCCCAAACACCTACGAGCAGTACTTC
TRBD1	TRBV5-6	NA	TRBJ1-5	CASSLRTGGNQPQHF	TGTGCCAGCAGCTTGAGGACAGGAGGCAATCAGCCCCAGCATTTT
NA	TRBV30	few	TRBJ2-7	CAWSASSSYEQYF	TGTGCCTGGAGTGCGTCTAGCTCCTACGAGCAGTACTTC
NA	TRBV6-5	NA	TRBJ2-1	CASSYSKEYNEQFF	TGTGCCAGCAGTTACTCGAAAGAGTACAATGAGCAGTTCTTC
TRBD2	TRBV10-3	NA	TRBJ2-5	CASGGTPDKETQYF	TGTGCCTCCGGGGGGACTCCGGATAAAGAGACCCAGTACTTC
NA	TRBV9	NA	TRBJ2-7	CASSRAGSYEQYF	TGTGCCAGCTCCAGGGCAGGGTCCTACGAGCAGTACTTC
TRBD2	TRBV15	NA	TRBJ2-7	CATSRDGVGTSGNYEQYF	TGTGCCACCAGCAGAGACGGAGTGGGAACTAGCGGCAACTACGAGCAGTACTTC
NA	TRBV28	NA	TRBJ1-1	CASTWGTEAFF	TGTGCCAGCACCTGGGGCACTGAAGCTTTCTTT
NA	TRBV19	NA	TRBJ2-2	CASSIVGELFF	TGTGCCAGTAGTATAGTTGGGGAGCTGTTTTTT
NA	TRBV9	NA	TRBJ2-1	CASSVSPLVVHEQFF	TGTGCCAGCAGCGTATCGCCTTTGGTGGTCCATGAGCAGTTCTTC
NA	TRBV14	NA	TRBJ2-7	CASSQARFEQYF	TGTGCCAGCAGCCAAGCGCGCTTCGAGCAGTACTTC
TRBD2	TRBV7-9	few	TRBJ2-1	CASSLEGTSLYNEQFF	TGTGCCAGCAGCTTAGAGGGGACTAGCCTATACAATGAGCAGTTCTTC
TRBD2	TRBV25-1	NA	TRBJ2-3	CASSGRGVTDTQYF	TGTGCCAGCAGTGGACGGGGGGTCACAGATACGCAGTATTTT